A single sample gave rise to the 3 T cell receptor beta chains below, sequenced in a study of T cell repertoires in cytomegalovirus infection. TCRdb reanalysed the reads using MiXCR and keeps one entry per CDR3 protein. The sample lists around 250,000 distinct CDR3 sequences; approximately 17% were seen once. Sequenced input: CD8+ T cells from PBMCs. These receptor sequences come from a human donor in good health (CMV status not recorded). Some clones in this sample may be carry-over from other donors' samples.

This clonotype was detected only a few times. This chain joins TRBV9 and TRBJ2-7; TRBD1 might be the D (5 bases). Trimming removed 0 bases from V and 6 bases from J, with 16 bases in between. The germline gives CDR1 SGDLS, CDR2 YYNGEE. The CDR3 extends over 15 amino acids. The DNA of the CDR3 is TGTGCCAGCAGCGTAGGACGGGCAGGGCGAGGCGAGCAGTACTTC. The encoded protein is CASSVGRAGRGEQYF. Together with reference TRBV9 and TRBJ2-7, the CDR3 gives the full variable domain: DSGVTQTPKHLITATGQRVTLRCSPRSGDLSVYWYQQSLDQGLQFLIQYYNGEERAKGNILERFSAQQFPDLHSELNLSSLELGDSALYFCASSVGRAGRGEQYFGPGTRLTVT.

This clonotype was found many times. The chain has TRBV12-3 or TRBV12-4 and TRBJ2-7; possible D gene TRBD2, 5 bases. The V and J ends lost 6 bases and 0 bases respectively, with 18 bases between them. The CDR3 consists of 16 residues. In DNA, the CDR3 is TGTGCCAGCAGCCCTCCCCCCGGGATATCCTCCTACGAGCAGTACTTC. Translating gives CASSPPPGISSYEQYF.

CDR3 sequence (DNA): TGCGCCAGCAGCCTCAAGTCCGGTCTTGACTACAATGAGCAGTTCTTC. It is translated as CASSLKSGLDYNEQFF. The V and J genes are TRBV4-1 and TRBJ2-1, with D hard to call. V lost 4 bases and J 3 bases, leaving 16 bases between the germline ends. The CDR3 is made up of 16 amino acids. Per germline, CDR1 MGHRA and CDR2 YSYEKL.